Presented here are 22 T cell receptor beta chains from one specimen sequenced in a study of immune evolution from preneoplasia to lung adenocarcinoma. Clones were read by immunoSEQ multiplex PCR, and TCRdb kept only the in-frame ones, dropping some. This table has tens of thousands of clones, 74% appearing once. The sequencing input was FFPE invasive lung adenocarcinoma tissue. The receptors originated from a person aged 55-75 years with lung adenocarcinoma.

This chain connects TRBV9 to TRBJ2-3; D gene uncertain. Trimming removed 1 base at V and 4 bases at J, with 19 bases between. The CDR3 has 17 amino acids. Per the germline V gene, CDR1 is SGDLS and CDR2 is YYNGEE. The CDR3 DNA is TGTGCCAGCAGCGTATCTCCGGGCCACGGCAGCCCAGATACGCAGTATTTT. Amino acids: CASSVSPGHGSPDTQYF.

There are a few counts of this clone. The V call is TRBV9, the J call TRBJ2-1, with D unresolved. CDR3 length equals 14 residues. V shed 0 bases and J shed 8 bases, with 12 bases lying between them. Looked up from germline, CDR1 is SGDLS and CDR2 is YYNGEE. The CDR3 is CASSVGVSIDEQFF. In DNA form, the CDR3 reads TGTGCCAGCAGCGTAGGGGTTAGCATCGATGAGCAGTTCTTC. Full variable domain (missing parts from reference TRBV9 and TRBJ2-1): DSGVTQTPKHLITATGQRVTLRCSPRSGDLSVYWYQQSLDQGLQFLIQYYNGEERAKGNILERFSAQQFPDLHSELNLSSLELGDSALYFCASSVGVSIDEQFFGPGTRLTVL.

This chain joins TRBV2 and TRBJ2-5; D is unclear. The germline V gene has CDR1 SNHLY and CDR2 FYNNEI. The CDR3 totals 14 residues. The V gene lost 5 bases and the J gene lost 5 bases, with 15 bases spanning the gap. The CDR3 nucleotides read TGTGCCAGCAGTTACCCCTCCTTATTGGAGACCCAGTACTTC. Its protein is CASSYPSLLETQYF.

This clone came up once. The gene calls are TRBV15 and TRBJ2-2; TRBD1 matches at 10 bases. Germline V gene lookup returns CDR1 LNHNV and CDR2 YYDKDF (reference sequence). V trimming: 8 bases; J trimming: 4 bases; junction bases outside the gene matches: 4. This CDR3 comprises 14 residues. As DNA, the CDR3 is TGTGCCACCGGGACAGGGGAGACCACCGGGGAGCTGTTTTTT. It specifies CATGTGETTGELFF.

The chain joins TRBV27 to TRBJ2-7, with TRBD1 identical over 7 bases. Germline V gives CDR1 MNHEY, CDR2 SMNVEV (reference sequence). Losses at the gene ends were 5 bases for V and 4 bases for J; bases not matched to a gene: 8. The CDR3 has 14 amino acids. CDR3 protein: CASSERQGWYEQYF. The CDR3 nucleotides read TGTGCCAGCAGTGAAAGACAGGGTTGGTACGAGCAGTACTTC.

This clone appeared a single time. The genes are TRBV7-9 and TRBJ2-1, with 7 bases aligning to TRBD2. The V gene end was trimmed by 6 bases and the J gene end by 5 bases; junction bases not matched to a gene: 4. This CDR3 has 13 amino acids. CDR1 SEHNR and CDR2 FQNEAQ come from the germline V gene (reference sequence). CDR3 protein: CASRGGSDNEQFF. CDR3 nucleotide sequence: TGTGCCAGCAGGGGCGGGAGCGACAATGAGCAGTTCTTC.

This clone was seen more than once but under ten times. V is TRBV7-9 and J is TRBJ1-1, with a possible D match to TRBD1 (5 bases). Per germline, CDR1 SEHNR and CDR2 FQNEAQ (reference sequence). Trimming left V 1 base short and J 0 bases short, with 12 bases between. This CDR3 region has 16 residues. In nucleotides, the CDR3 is TGTGCCAGCAGCTTAGTTCAGGGAAGGATGAACACTGAAGCTTTCTTT. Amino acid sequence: CASSLVQGRMNTEAFF.

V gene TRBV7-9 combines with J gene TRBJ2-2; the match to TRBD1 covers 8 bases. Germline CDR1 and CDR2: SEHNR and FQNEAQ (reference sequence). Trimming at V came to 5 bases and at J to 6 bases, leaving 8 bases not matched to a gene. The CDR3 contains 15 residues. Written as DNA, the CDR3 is TGTGCCAGCAGCCCCGGACAGGGTATCGCCGGGGAGCTGTTTTTT. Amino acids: CASSPGQGIAGELFF.

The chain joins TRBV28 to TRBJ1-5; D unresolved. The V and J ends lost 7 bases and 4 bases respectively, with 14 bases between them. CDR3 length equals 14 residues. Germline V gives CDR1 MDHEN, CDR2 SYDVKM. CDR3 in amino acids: CASIPIGQNQPQHF. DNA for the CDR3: TGTGCCAGCATCCCCATCGGCCAAAATCAGCCCCAGCATTTT.

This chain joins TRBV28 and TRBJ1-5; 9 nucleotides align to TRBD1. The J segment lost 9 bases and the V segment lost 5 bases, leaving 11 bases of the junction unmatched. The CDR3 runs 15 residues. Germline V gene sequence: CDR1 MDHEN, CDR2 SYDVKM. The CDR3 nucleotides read TGTGCCAGCAGTGTCCGGGACAGGGTCTCCGGGCCCCAGCATTTT. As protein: CASSVRDRVSGPQHF.

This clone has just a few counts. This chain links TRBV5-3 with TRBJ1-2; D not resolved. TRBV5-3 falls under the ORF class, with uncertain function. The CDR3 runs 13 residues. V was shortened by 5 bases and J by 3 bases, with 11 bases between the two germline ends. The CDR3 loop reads CARSLRPYYGYTF. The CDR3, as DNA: TGTGCCAGAAGTCTCCGACCTTACTATGGCTACACCTTC.

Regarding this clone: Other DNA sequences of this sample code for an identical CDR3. CDR3 region: CASSLQPGLAGWEQFF. DNA for the CDR3: TGCGCCAGCAGCCTACAACCGGGACTAGCGGGATGGGAGCAGTTCTTC. V and J are TRBV5-1 and TRBJ2-1, with 13 bases fitting TRBD2. This CDR3 is 16 amino acids long. Germline V gene data show CDR1 as SGHRS and CDR2 as YFSETQ. Losses at the gene ends were 4 bases for V and 10 bases for J; bases not matched to a gene: 11.

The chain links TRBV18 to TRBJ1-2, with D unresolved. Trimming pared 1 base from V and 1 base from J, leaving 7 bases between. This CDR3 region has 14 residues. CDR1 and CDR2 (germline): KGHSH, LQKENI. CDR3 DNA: TGTGCCAGCTCACCACTATCAGATAACTATGGCTACACCTTC. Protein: CASSPLSDNYGYTF.

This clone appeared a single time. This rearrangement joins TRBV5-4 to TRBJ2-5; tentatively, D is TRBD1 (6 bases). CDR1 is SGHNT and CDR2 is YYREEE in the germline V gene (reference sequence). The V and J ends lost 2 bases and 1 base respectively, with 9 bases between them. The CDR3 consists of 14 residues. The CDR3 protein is CASSFKGVQETQYF. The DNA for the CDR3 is TGTGCCAGCAGCTTTAAGGGGGTCCAAGAGACCCAGTACTTC.

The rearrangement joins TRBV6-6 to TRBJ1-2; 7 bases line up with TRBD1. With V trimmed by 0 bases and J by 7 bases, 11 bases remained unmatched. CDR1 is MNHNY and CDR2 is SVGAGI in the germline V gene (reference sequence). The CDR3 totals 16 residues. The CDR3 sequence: CASSYSGVHRGGGYTF. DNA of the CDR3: TGTGCCAGCAGTTACTCGGGGGTGCACAGGGGCGGTGGCTACACCTTC.

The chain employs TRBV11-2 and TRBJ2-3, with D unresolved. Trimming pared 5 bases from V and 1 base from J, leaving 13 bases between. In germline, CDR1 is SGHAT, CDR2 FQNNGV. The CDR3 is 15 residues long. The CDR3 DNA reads TGTGCCAGCAGCCCCTCCGCGTGGGGCACAGATACGCAGTATTTT. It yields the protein CASSPSAWGTDTQYF.

CDR3 bases: TGTGCCAGCTCACTCGGCGGGACAGGGGCCTACGAGCAGTACTTC. Residues: CASSLGGTGAYEQYF. V is TRBV18 and J is TRBJ2-7; 10 bases match TRBD1. The CDR3 runs to 15 residues. Trimming at V came to 4 bases and at J to 2 bases, leaving 5 bases not matched to a gene. Germline V gives CDR1 KGHSH, CDR2 LQKENI.

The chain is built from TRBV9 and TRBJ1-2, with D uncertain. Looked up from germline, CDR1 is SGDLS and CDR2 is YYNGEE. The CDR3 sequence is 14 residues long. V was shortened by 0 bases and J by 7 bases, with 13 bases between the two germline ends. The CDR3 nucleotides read TGTGCCAGCAGCGTAGGAGGAGGGTGGTTTGGCTACACCTTC. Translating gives CASSVGGGWFGYTF.

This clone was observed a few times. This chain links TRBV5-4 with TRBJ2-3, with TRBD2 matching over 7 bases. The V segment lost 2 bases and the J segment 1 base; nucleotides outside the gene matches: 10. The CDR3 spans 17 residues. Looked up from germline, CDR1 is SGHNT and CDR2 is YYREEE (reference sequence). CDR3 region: CASSLGPSAGGTDTQYF. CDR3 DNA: TGTGCCAGCAGCTTAGGGCCTAGTGCGGGAGGCACAGATACGCAGTATTTT. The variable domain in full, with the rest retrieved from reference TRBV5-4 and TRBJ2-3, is ETGVTQSPTHLIKTRGQQVTLRCSSQSGHNTVSWYQQALGQGPQFIFQYYREEENGRGNFPPRFSGLQFPNYSSELNVNALELDDSALYLCASSLGPSAGGTDTQYFGPGTRLTVL.

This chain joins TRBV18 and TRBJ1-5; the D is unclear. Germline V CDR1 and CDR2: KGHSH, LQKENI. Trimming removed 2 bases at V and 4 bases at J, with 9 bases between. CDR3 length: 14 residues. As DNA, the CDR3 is TGTGCCAGCTCACCAGGGAGGAAGAATCAGCCCCAGCATTTT. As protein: CASSPGRKNQPQHF.

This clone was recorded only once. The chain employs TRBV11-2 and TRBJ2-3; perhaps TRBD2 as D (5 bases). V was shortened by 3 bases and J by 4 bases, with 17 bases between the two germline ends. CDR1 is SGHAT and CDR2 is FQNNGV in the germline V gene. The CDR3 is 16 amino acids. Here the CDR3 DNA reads TGTGCCAGCAGCTTTCTTGAAGCAGGAGCGGCAGATACGCAGTATTTT. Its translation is CASSFLEAGAADTQYF.

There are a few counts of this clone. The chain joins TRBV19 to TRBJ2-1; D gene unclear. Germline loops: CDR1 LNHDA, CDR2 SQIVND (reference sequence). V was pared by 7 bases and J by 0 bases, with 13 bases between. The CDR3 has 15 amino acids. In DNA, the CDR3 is TGTGCCAGTACCCAGACCTATAGCTCCTACAATGAGCAGTTCTTC. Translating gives CASTQTYSSYNEQFF.